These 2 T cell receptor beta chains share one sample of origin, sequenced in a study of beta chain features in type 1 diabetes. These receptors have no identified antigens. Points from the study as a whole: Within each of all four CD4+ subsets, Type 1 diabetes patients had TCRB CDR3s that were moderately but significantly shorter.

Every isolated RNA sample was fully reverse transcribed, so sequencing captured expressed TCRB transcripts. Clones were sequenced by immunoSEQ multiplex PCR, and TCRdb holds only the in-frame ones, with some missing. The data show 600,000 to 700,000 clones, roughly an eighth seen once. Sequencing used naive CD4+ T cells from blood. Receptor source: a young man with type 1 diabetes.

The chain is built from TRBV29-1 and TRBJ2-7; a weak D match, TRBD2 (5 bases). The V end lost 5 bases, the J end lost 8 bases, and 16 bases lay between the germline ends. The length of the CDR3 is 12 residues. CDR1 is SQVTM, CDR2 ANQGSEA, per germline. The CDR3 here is CSVRDAPSKQYF. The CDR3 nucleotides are TGCAGCGTTCGGGATGCCCCCTCGAAGCAGTACTTC.

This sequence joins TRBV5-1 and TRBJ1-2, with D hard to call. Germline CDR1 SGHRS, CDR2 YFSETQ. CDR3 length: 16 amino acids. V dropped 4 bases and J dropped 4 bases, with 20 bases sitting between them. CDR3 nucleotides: TGCGCCAGCAGCCCGGGATTCGAAGGCGGAACCTATGGCTACACCTTC. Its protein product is CASSPGFEGGTYGYTF.